These 18 T cell receptor beta chains were sequenced from one sample in a study of blood T cell repertoires in COVID-19. Libraries were prepared by immunoSEQ multiplex PCR; TCRdb keeps only in-frame clonotypes and omits some of them. The sample contains over 350,000 clones, around nine tenths of which appear only once. The sequencing sample was made of PBMCs or T cells enriched from blood (not recorded which). These TCRs come from a woman in her 50s who had recovered from COVID-19.

The table lists this clone with a count of one. This chain uses TRBV30 with TRBJ1-2; no definite D call. Germline assignment: CDR1 GTSNPN and CDR2 SVGIG (reference sequence). CDR3 length: 11 amino acids. V lost 0 bases, J lost 8 bases, and 7 bases lay in between. Written as DNA, the CDR3 is TGTGCCTGGAGTGTACTTTGGGGCTACACCTTC. Its translation is CAWSVLWGYTF.

V is TRBV3-1 (or the pseudogene TRBV3-2) and J is TRBJ2-1; D is unresolved. The V gene lost 4 bases and the J gene lost 6 bases, with 7 bases spanning the gap. The length of the CDR3 is 12 residues. CDR1 LGHDT and CDR2 YNNKEL come from the germline V gene (reference sequence). The CDR3 loop reads CASSPTTNEQFF. CDR3 sequence (DNA): TGTGCCAGCAGCCCCACTACCAATGAGCAGTTCTTC.

This clone was recorded once. The V gene is TRBV27, the J gene TRBJ2-5; the D gene is possibly TRBD1 (6 bases). V was cut by 8 bases and J by 5 bases, with 21 bases left in between. CDR1 is MNHEY, CDR2 SMNVEV, per germline (reference sequence). The CDR3 spans 15 residues. The CDR3 reads CASGRGSRGSETQYF. CDR3 DNA: TGTGCCAGCGGCAGGGGTAGCAGGGGTTCCGAGACCCAGTACTTC.

The V gene is TRBV2, the J gene TRBJ1-6; 8 nucleotides align to TRBD1. V was clipped by 7 bases and J by 10 bases; unmatched bases: 9. CDR3 size: 14 residues. In germline, CDR1 is SNHLY, CDR2 FYNNEI. The CDR3: CASIGQGFISPLHF. The CDR3 nucleotides are TGTGCCAGCATAGGACAGGGATTCATCTCACCCCTCCACTTT. The full variable domain, completed using reference TRBV2 and TRBJ1-6, is EPEVTQTPSHQVTQMGQEVILRCVPISNHLYFYWYRQILGQKVEFLVSFYNNEISEKSEIFDDQFSVERPDGSNFTLKIRSTKLEDSAMYFCASIGQGFISPLHFGNGTRLTVT.

About this clone itself: This sample includes further DNA sequences coding for the same CDR3. The chain employs TRBV4-2 and TRBJ1-1; D might be TRBD1 (5 bases). V was clipped by 0 bases and J by 6 bases, with 8 bases between them. The CDR3 consists of 13 residues. Germline CDR1 and CDR2: LGHNA and YNFKEQ. In DNA form, the CDR3 reads TGTGCCAGCAGCCAAGATAGGGGCGCTGAAGCTTTCTTT. This encodes CASSQDRGAEAFF.

The chain is built from TRBV3-1 (or the pseudogene TRBV3-2) and TRBJ2-2, with a weak D call TRBD1 (5 bases). This CDR3 has 14 residues. Trimming removed 4 bases at V and 3 bases at J, with 9 bases between. Germline values: CDR1 LGHDT, CDR2 YNNKEL (reference sequence). DNA of the CDR3: TGTGCCAGCAGCCCGCAAGGGGACACCGGGGAGCTGTTTTTT. The encoded protein is CASSPQGDTGELFF.

The CDR3 DNA reads TGCAGCGTTGAAGAGGCTAGGACTAGCGGCTACGAGCAGTACTTC. Translating gives CSVEEARTSGYEQYF. The chain carries TRBV29-1 and TRBJ2-7; 10 bases are shared with TRBD2. The CDR3 loop spans 15 amino acids. Germline V gene sequence: CDR1 SQVTM, CDR2 ANQGSEA. The V gene end was trimmed by 0 bases and the J gene end by 3 bases; junction bases not matched to a gene: 5.

This chain uses TRBV7-2 with TRBJ2-4; 11 nucleotides align to TRBD1. This CDR3 contains 17 residues. Losses at the gene ends were 4 bases for V and 2 bases for J; bases not matched to a gene: 7. Germline V gene sequence: CDR1 SGHTA, CDR2 FQGNSA. CDR3 region: CASSSYGTGGTKNIQYF. CDR3 DNA: TGTGCCAGCAGCTCCTATGGGACAGGGGGGACCAAAAACATTCAGTACTTC.

This rearrangement joins TRBV2 to TRBJ1-6, with 7 bases matching TRBD1. The V gene's germline CDR1 is SNHLY and CDR2 FYNNEI. The V and J ends lost 6 bases and 9 bases, in that order; junction bases with no gene match: 8. The CDR3 totals 14 residues. Here the CDR3 DNA reads TGTGCCAGCAGAGGTACAGGGGATGGTTCACCCCTCCACTTT. Protein product: CASRGTGDGSPLHF.

This rearrangement joins TRBV19 to TRBJ1-1; the D gene is possibly TRBD1 (6 bases). Germline lookup yields CDR1 LNHDA and CDR2 SQIVND (reference sequence). The length of the CDR3 is 13 residues. V lost 4 bases and J lost 4, with 10 bases in between. The CDR3 protein is CASSRGGVTEAFF. The CDR3, as DNA: TGTGCCAGTAGTAGAGGGGGGGTCACTGAAGCTTTCTTT.

The chain recombines TRBV27 with TRBJ2-7; TRBD1 aligns across 9 bases. The V and J ends lost 5 bases and 3 bases, in that order; junction bases with no gene match: 11. Germline loops: CDR1 MNHEY, CDR2 SMNVEV (reference sequence). CDR3 length: 16 amino acids. The CDR3 sequence is CASSHAPGQGHYEQYF. The CDR3 DNA sequence: TGTGCCAGCAGTCACGCACCGGGACAGGGACACTACGAGCAGTACTTC.

CDR3 protein: CASSPQGNNQPQHF. The CDR3 DNA follows: TGTGCCAGCAGCCCACAGGGAAACAATCAGCCCCAGCATTTT. This chain connects TRBV7-2 to TRBJ1-5; D perhaps matches TRBD1 (6 bases). Germline V gene sequence: CDR1 SGHTA, CDR2 FQGNSA. The germline V and J ends were trimmed by 5 bases and 3 bases, with 11 bases remaining between them. This CDR3 comprises 14 residues.

This chain uses TRBV29-1 with TRBJ2-1; 11 nucleotides agree with TRBD2. Per the germline V gene, CDR1 is SQVTM and CDR2 is ANQGSEA. V shed 6 bases, J shed 7 bases, and the junction held 5 bases outside the gene matches. This CDR3 comprises 13 residues. CDR3 residues: CSVRLAGKNEQFF. The CDR3 DNA sequence: TGCAGCGTACGACTAGCGGGGAAGAATGAGCAGTTCTTC.

The chain combines TRBV5-5 with TRBJ2-7, with D possibly being TRBD1 (6 bases). This CDR3 is built from 15 residues. V was cut by 0 bases and J by 1 base, with 11 bases left in between. Germline CDR1 reads SGHKS; CDR2 reads YYEKEE (reference sequence). The CDR3 loop reads CASSLAWGPSYEQYF. The CDR3 DNA reads TGTGCCAGCAGCTTGGCCTGGGGGCCTTCCTACGAGCAGTACTTC.

The rearrangement joins TRBV5-5 to TRBJ2-3; D possibly corresponds to TRBD1 (5 bases). This CDR3 spans 15 amino acids. V dropped 2 bases and J dropped 2 bases, with 12 bases sitting between them. The germline gives CDR1 SGHKS, CDR2 YYEKEE (reference sequence). The CDR3 is CASSFILRVTDTQYF. Written as DNA, the CDR3 is TGTGCCAGCAGCTTCATCCTCAGGGTCACAGATACGCAGTATTTT.

The J gene is TRBJ2-1, the V gene TRBV5-1, with D possibly matching TRBD2 (5 bases). V shed 0 bases and J shed 3 bases, with 7 bases lying between them. The length of the CDR3 is 14 residues. Germline V gene data show CDR1 as SGHRS and CDR2 as YFSETQ. The CDR3 nucleotides are TGCGCCAGCAGCTTGGGTGGAGGCTACAATGAGCAGTTCTTC. This sequence encodes CASSLGGGYNEQFF.

The genes are TRBV18 and TRBJ2-7, with TRBD1 matching over 7 bases. Germline trimming cut 4 bases from V and 5 bases from J; bases unmatched to any gene: 8. This CDR3 comprises 14 residues. The germline V gene has CDR1 KGHSH and CDR2 LQKENI. The CDR3 loop is CASSLTGATNEQYF. In DNA form, the CDR3 reads TGTGCCAGCTCACTTACAGGGGCGACTAACGAGCAGTACTTC.

This chain connects TRBV6-4 to TRBJ1-6; no definite D call. The V end lost 3 bases, the J end lost 6 bases, and 12 bases lay between the germline ends. The CDR3 is 15 amino acids. Germline assignment: CDR1 MRHNA and CDR2 SNTAGT. The CDR3 DNA follows: TGTGCCAGCAGTGATGGCAGAGGGATTAATTCACCCCTCCACTTT. Its translation: CASSDGRGINSPLHF.